The source of this T cell receptor beta chain is a study of regulatory T cells in long-lasting Graves disease. About the research overall: Persistent Graves' disease meant over 5 years of antithyroid drugs with positive TSH receptor antibodies.

General study points: Researchers examined only peripheral blood and not thyroid tissue. It was in persistent disease that TRBV28, TRBJ1-2 and TRBJ2-5 were favored.

The CDR3 spans 16 residues. V was pared by 1 base and J by 7 bases, with 8 bases of the junction left unmatched. Looked up from germline, CDR1 is LGHDT and CDR2 is YNNKEL (reference sequence). Note on this clonotype: Its antigen is unknown.

For TCR beta, libraries came from iRepertoire HTBI primers and Arm-PCR of CDR3 regions. TCRdb recomputed calls from the multiplex PCR reads with MiXCR, one row per CDR3 protein. The table shows roughly 450,000 distinct CDR3 sequences, with less than 25% occurring only once. Sample time point: persistent/refractory GD, antithyroid drugs over 5 years with positive TRAb. PBMC-extracted RNA yielded the TCR library. This specimen consisted of peripheral blood mononuclear cells (PBMCs), obtained when the disease was refractory, from a patient treated with antithyroid drugs. The receptor's source is a female donor with Graves disease. The J gene is TRBJ2-2, the V gene TRBV3-1; 8 bases match TRBD1. The CDR3 region has the DNA TGTGCCAGCAGCCAAGTAGAGACAGGGGCAGACGGGGAGCTGTTTTTT. Translated, it gives CASSQVETGADGELFF.